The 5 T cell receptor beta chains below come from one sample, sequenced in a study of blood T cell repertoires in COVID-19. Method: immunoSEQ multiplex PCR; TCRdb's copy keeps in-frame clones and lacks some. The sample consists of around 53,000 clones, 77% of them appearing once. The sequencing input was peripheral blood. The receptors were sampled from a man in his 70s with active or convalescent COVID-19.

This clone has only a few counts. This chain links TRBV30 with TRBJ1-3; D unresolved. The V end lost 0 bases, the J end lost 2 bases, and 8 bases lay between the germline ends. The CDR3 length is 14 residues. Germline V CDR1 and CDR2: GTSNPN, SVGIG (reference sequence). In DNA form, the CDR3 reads TGTGCCTGGAGTGTACTCAAAACTGGAAACACCATATATTTT. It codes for CAWSVLKTGNTIYF.

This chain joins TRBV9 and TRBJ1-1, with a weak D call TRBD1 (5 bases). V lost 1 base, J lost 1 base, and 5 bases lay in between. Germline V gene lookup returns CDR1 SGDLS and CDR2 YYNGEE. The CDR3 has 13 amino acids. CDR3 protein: CASSVQGNTEAFF. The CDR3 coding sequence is TGTGCCAGCAGCGTACAGGGGAACACTGAAGCTTTCTTT.

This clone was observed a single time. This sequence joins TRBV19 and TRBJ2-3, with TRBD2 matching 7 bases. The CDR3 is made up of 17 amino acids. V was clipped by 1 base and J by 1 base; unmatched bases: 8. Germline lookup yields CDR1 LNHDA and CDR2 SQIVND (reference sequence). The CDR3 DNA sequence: TGTGCCAGTAGTATAGCTGGGGCTAGCGGAGGCACAGATACGCAGTATTTT. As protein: CASSIAGASGGTDTQYF.

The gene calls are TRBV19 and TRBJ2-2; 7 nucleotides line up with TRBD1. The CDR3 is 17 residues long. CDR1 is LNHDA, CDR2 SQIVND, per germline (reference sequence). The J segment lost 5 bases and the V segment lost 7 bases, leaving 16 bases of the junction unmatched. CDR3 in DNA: TGTGCCAGTACCGCAAACAGGGGAAGTTTGAAAACCGGGGAGCTGTTTTTT. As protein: CASTANRGSLKTGELFF.

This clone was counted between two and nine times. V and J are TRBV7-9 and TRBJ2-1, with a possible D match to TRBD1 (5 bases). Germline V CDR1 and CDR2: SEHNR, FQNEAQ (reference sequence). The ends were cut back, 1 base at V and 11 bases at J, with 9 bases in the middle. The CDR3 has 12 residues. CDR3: CASSLDRGKQFF. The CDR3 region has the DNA TGTGCCAGCAGCTTAGATAGGGGAAAGCAGTTCTTC.